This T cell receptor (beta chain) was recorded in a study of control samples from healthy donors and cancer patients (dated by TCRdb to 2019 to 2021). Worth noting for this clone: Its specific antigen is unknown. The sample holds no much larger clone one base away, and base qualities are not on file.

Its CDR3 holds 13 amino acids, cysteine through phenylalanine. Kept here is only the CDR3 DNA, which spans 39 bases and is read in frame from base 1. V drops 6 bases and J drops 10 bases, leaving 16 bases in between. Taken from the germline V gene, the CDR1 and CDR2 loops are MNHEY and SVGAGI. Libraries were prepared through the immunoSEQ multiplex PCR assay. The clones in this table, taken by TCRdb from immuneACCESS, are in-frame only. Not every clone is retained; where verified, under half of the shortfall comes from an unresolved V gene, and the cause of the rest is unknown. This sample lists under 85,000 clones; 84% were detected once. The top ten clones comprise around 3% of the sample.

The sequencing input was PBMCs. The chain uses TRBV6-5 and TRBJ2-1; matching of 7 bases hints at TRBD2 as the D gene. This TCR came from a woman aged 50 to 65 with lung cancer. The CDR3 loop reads CASSRVGGAEQFF. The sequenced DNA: TGTGCCAGCAGCCGAGTGGGGGGGGCAGAGCAGTTCTTC.